This entry lists 2 T cell receptor beta chains sequenced from one sample in a study of CD8+CD57+ T cells in acquired aplastic anemia. All patients picked for sequencing had shown, by flow cytometry, an expansion of CD8+CD57+ cells. TCR beta VDJ and CDR3 profiling used genomic DNA as template. TCRdb processed the reads anew with MiXCR; each CDR3 protein has one entry. The sample has some 120,000 distinct CDR3 sequences, over 30% seen once; the top ten hold about 2.6%. Input material: sorted CD4+, CD8+, or CD8+CD57+ T cells (not recorded which) from PBMCs. Receptors were obtained from a human donor with aplastic anemia.

The chain is built from TRBV19 and TRBJ2-2, with D tentatively TRBD1 (6 bases). In germline, CDR1 is LNHDA, CDR2 SQIVND (reference sequence). The germline V and J ends were trimmed by 4 bases and 6 bases, with 15 bases remaining between them. The CDR3 is made up of 15 amino acids. CDR3 in amino acids: CASSTQGTGAGELFF. The DNA for the CDR3 is TGTGCCAGTAGTACACAGGGTACCGGGGCCGGGGAGCTGTTTTTT.

The gene calls are TRBV15 and TRBJ1-2; 7 positions match TRBD1. From germline, CDR1 is LNHNV and CDR2 YYDKDF (reference sequence). Germline trimming cut 5 bases from V and 4 bases from J; bases unmatched to any gene: 7. The CDR3 runs 14 residues. CDR3 sequence: CATSGSGGTYGYTF. The CDR3 DNA is TGTGCCACCAGCGGTTCAGGGGGAACCTATGGCTACACCTTC.